A selection of T cell receptor beta chains follows, all from one sample in a study of T cell responses to AZD1222 COVID-19 vaccine. The repertoire was sequenced with immunoSEQ multiplex PCR; TCRdb's copy has only in-frame clones and lacks some. The sample has 160,000 or so clones; 91% are singletons. The sample here was peripheral blood, taken on day 0 of AZD1222 vaccination. These receptors originate from an adult in good health. The CDR3 runs from the conserved cysteine through the conserved F or W. Each record gives: CDR3 protein, CDR3 DNA, clone size, V gene, D gene, J gene. A D gene is named only where the DNA matches it firmly. Part of the rows lack a size; the others show once, few, many or a class for expanded clones.

CDR3: CSVETSGRARHETQYF
DNA: TGCAGCGTTGAAACTAGCGGGAGGGCCCGACACGAGACCCAGTACTTC
size: -
V: TRBV29-1
D: TRBD2
J: TRBJ2-5

CDR3: CASSPHWGAGSEKLFF
DNA: TGTGCCAGCAGCCCTCACTGGGGGGCCGGGAGTGAAAAACTGTTTTTT
size: -
V: TRBV7-2
D: -
J: TRBJ1-4

CDR3: CASSRGGSYEQYF
DNA: TGTGCCAGCAGTCGAGGGGGCTCTTACGAGCAGTACTTC
size: -
V: TRBV7-8
D: TRBD1
J: TRBJ2-7

CDR3: CASGSGTGYGYTF
DNA: TGTGCTAGTGGAAGCGGGACAGGATATGGCTACACCTTC
size: -
V: TRBV12-5
D: TRBD1
J: TRBJ1-2

CDR3: CASSSSGTAYEQYF
DNA: TGTGCCAGCAGTTCATCCGGGACAGCTTACGAGCAGTACTTC
size: -
V: TRBV6-5
D: TRBD1
J: TRBJ2-7

CDR3: CASSLPSRVRINEQFF
DNA: TGTGCCAGCAGTTTACCTTCCAGGGTCCGTATAAATGAGCAGTTCTTC
size: -
V: TRBV27
D: -
J: TRBJ2-1

CDR3: CASSESLRHTQYF
DNA: TGCGCCAGCAGTGAGTCTCTGAGACACACGCAGTATTTT
size: once
V: TRBV10-1
D: -
J: TRBJ2-3

CDR3: CASSPQGGYGYTF
DNA: TGTGCCAGCTCACCCCAGGGAGGATATGGCTACACCTTC
size: -
V: TRBV18
D: -
J: TRBJ1-2

CDR3: CASSRDKSTEAFF
DNA: TGTGCCAGCAGTCGGGACAAGAGCACTGAAGCTTTCTTT
size: -
V: TRBV12-3/TRBV12-4
D: -
J: TRBJ1-1

CDR3: CAWSPGIWSGSNQPQHF
DNA: TGTGCCTGGAGTCCGGGGATATGGAGCGGGAGCAATCAGCCCCAGCATTTT
size: -
V: TRBV30
D: -
J: TRBJ1-5

CDR3: CASSFGGDEQFF
DNA: TGTGCCAGCAGCTTTGGGGGCGATGAGCAGTTCTTC
size: -
V: TRBV11-2
D: -
J: TRBJ2-1

CDR3: CASGKDTDTQYF
DNA: TGTGCCAGCGGAAAAGACACAGATACGCAGTATTTT
size: -
V: TRBV13
D: -
J: TRBJ2-3

CDR3: CASSVGGVSNEQFF
DNA: TGTGCCAGCAGCGTAGGGGGGGTATCCAATGAGCAGTTCTTC
size: once
V: TRBV9
D: -
J: TRBJ2-1

CDR3: CASSPTGGVRIPEQYF
DNA: TGTGCCAGCTCACCTACGGGAGGAGTCCGAATCCCGGAGCAGTACTTC
size: -
V: TRBV18
D: TRBD2
J: TRBJ2-7